These 27 T cell receptor beta chains share one sample of origin, sequenced in a study of neoadjuvant anti-PD-1 for oral cavity cancer. Profiling relied on immunoSEQ multiplex PCR, and the TCRdb table lists in-frame clones only, not all of them. The data contain some 15,000 clones, around 74% of them seen just once; the ten biggest clones take up about 2.6%. Specimen: PBMCs, collected before nivolumab (anti-PD-1) treatment. All receptors derive from a person aged 40 to 85 with oral cavity squamous cell carcinoma.

This clone was observed once. The gene calls are TRBV4-1 and TRBJ2-3, with 8 nucleotides matching TRBD2. This CDR3 spans 19 amino acids. Germline CDR1 and CDR2: MGHRA and YSYEKL. V shed 4 bases and J 1 base; nucleotides not matched to a gene: 16. CDR3 sequence reads: CASSRAGLAGPGGTDTQYF. As DNA, the CDR3 is TGCGCCAGCAGCCGGGCGGGGCTAGCGGGCCCCGGGGGCACAGATACGCAGTATTTT.

The rearrangement joins TRBV9 to TRBJ2-3; 14 nucleotides line up with TRBD2. CDR1 is SGDLS, CDR2 YYNGEE, per germline. The V gene end was trimmed by 4 bases and the J gene end by 4 bases; junction bases not matched to a gene: 11. The CDR3 contains 18 residues. CDR3: CASSPGLAGVGSADTQYF. The CDR3 DNA reads as TGTGCCAGCAGCCCGGGACTAGCGGGAGTGGGTAGCGCAGATACGCAGTATTTT.

This clone was seen a few times. The gene calls are TRBV10-1 and TRBJ1-1; D not resolved. Per the germline V gene, CDR1 is WNHNN and CDR2 is SYGVQD (reference sequence). V lost 2 bases to trimming and J lost 0 bases, with 10 bases between them. The CDR3 covers 15 residues. In DNA, the CDR3 is TGCGCCAGCAGTGAGAGAGGGCGGATGAACACTGAAGCTTTCTTT. This gives the protein CASSERGRMNTEAFF.

This clone was observed once. Mismatch with germline at one junction end may stem from a read error. The CDR3 here is CASNELAGPQETQYF. CDR3 coding DNA: TGTGCCAGCAATGAACTAGCGGGACCCCAAGAGACCCAGTACTTC. The chain carries TRBV2 and TRBJ2-5, with 10 bases matching TRBD2. The CDR3 spans 15 residues. Germline assignment: CDR1 SNHLY and CDR2 FYNNEI.

This clone was detected once. The chain employs TRBV6-5 and TRBJ2-3; 7 bases are a match to TRBD1. The V gene end was trimmed by 4 bases and the J gene end by 6 bases; junction bases not matched to a gene: 1. This CDR3 is built from 12 residues. CDR1 MNHEY and CDR2 SVGAGI come from the germline V gene. The DNA for the CDR3 is TGTGCCAGCAGTTCCAGGGGGGATACGCAGTATTTT. The encoded protein is CASSSRGDTQYF.

This clone was seen only a few times. V usage is TRBV21-1 and J usage is TRBJ2-7; TRBD1 was called by the table and not checked on the DNA. TRBV21-1 is a documented pseudogene. The CDR3 has 13 amino acids. The CDR3 coding sequence is TGTGCCAGCAGCAACAGGGTATCCTACGAGCAGTACTTC. Amino acid sequence: CASSNRVSYEQYF.

The J gene is TRBJ2-7, the V gene TRBV11-2, with TRBD2 matching 7 bases. Germline V gene lookup returns CDR1 SGHAT and CDR2 FQNNGV. This CDR3 comprises 14 residues. Trimming cost V 5 bases and J 2 bases; bases outside gene matches: 6. Written as DNA, the CDR3 is TGTGCCAGCAGCGGGGGGGACGGACCCTACGAGCAGTACTTC. It specifies CASSGGDGPYEQYF.

In nucleotides, the CDR3 is TGTGCCAGCAGCGCAGGGGGCAATGCTGGCTACACCTTC. It translates to CASSAGGNAGYTF. The rearrangement joins TRBV5-6 to TRBJ1-2; 8 bases fit TRBD1. The V gene's germline CDR1 is SGHDT and CDR2 YYEEEE. J was trimmed by 7 bases and V by 4 bases; bases with no gene match: 6. The CDR3 length is 13 residues.

The V call is TRBV5-1, the J call TRBJ2-1; TRBD1 matches at 7 bases. CDR1 and CDR2 (germline): SGHRS, YFSETQ. With 0 bases clipped from V and 5 bases from J, the junction kept 11 bases outside the gene matches. The CDR3 length is 17 residues. The CDR3 region is CASSLDRGGRWDNEQFF. The CDR3 nucleotides read TGCGCCAGCAGCTTGGACAGGGGTGGTCGGTGGGACAATGAGCAGTTCTTC.

The chain's CDR3 is CAWRTPSSYNEQFF. DNA for the CDR3: TGTGCCTGGAGGACGCCAAGCTCCTACAATGAGCAGTTCTTC. The chain employs TRBV30 and TRBJ2-1; no clear D. The CDR3 sequence is 14 residues long. Trimming cost V 3 bases and J 0 bases, with 9 bases left between them. Germline V lookup: CDR1 GTSNPN, CDR2 SVGIG (reference sequence).

J is TRBJ2-5 and V is TRBV29-1; D gene unclear. Trimming shortened V by 5 bases and J by 5 bases, and 12 bases separated the two germline ends. Germline V gene lookup returns CDR1 SQVTM and CDR2 ANQGSEA. The CDR3 loop spans 12 amino acids. CDR3 in DNA: TGCAGCGTTCACCCCCAGGAGGAGACCCAGTACTTC. It encodes CSVHPQEETQYF. The full variable domain, rest sourced from reference TRBV29-1 and TRBJ2-5, is SAVISQKPSRDICQRGTSLTIQCQVDSQVTMMFWYRQQPGQSLTLIATANQGSEATYESGFVIDKFPISRPNLTFSTLTVSNMSPEDSSIYLCSVHPQEETQYFGPGTRLLVL.

V usage is TRBV4-2 and J usage is TRBJ2-5; D may be TRBD1 (5 bases). The CDR3 length is 16 residues. Trimming removed 0 bases at V and 5 bases at J, with 16 bases between. Germline-derived CDR1 and CDR2 are LGHNA and YNFKEQ. CDR3 sequence reads: CASSQDIDSLGETQYF. The CDR3 DNA is TGTGCCAGCAGCCAAGATATCGACAGTTTAGGGGAGACCCAGTACTTC.

The J gene is TRBJ2-1, the V gene TRBV6-6, with D hard to call. Trimming cost V 6 bases and J 0 bases, with 9 bases left between them. CDR1 MNHNY and CDR2 SVGAGI come from the germline V gene (reference sequence). This CDR3 is 14 amino acids long. The CDR3, as DNA: TGTGCCAGCAGAGACCCGAGCTCCTACAATGAGCAGTTCTTC. The encoded protein is CASRDPSSYNEQFF.

The gene calls are TRBV14 and TRBJ2-7; 8 positions match TRBD2. V dropped 3 bases and J dropped 1; count of bases not matched to a gene: 8. Per the germline V gene, CDR1 is SGHDN and CDR2 is FVKESK. CDR3 length equals 16 residues. The CDR3 sequence: CASSHQAGAQSYEQYF. DNA for the CDR3: TGTGCCAGCAGCCACCAAGCGGGAGCCCAGTCCTACGAGCAGTACTTC.

The chain combines TRBV5-5 with TRBJ1-5, with TRBD1 identical over 7 bases. Trimming took 2 bases from V and 5 from J; bases not matched to a gene: 4. Germline CDR1 SGHKS, CDR2 YYEKEE (reference sequence). The CDR3 contains 14 residues. CDR3 sequence: CASSFEGADQPQHF. DNA of the CDR3: TGTGCCAGCAGCTTCGAGGGGGCAGATCAGCCCCAGCATTTT.

This chain connects TRBV5-1 to TRBJ2-2; D call uncertain. Trimming left V 0 bases short and J 0 bases short, with 12 bases between. The CDR3 length is 17 residues. CDR1 SGHRS and CDR2 YFSETQ come from the germline V gene. The CDR3 DNA reads as TGCGCCAGCAGCTTGGACTCTCAGAGTGCGAACACCGGGGAGCTGTTTTTT. Its translation: CASSLDSQSANTGELFF.

V gene TRBV5-4 combines with J gene TRBJ1-1, with TRBD1 matching 7 bases. CDR1 is SGHNT, CDR2 YYREEE, per germline (reference sequence). The CDR3 length is 15 residues. The ends lost 4 bases at V and 0 bases at J; junction bases unmatched: 6. This CDR3 reads CASSEGTEVNTEAFF. As DNA, the CDR3 is TGTGCCAGCAGCGAGGGGACAGAGGTGAACACTGAAGCTTTCTTT.

The CDR3 region is CASSLSDRGAYEQYF. The CDR3, as DNA: TGTGCCAGCAGTTTGTCCGACAGGGGCGCATACGAGCAGTACTTC. The rearrangement uses TRBV27 and TRBJ2-7; 8 positions match TRBD1. J lost 4 bases, V lost 3 bases, and 8 bases had no gene match. The V gene's germline CDR1 is MNHEY and CDR2 SMNVEV (reference sequence). The CDR3 contains 15 residues.

This clone was seen only a few times. The chain recombines TRBV10-3 with TRBJ1-2; TRBD1 matches at 10 bases. CDR1 is ENHRY and CDR2 is SYGVKD in the germline V gene. V trimming: 6 bases; J trimming: 4 bases; junction bases outside the gene matches: 14. The CDR3 loop spans 17 amino acids. The CDR3 DNA follows: TGTGCCATCAGCGGATTAGGGACAGGGGATTTGGGCTATGGCTACACCTTC. Its translation is CAISGLGTGDLGYGYTF.

This clone was seen only once. The chain has TRBV7-2 and TRBJ1-1, with TRBD1 identical over 7 bases. Germline V lookup: CDR1 SGHTA, CDR2 FQGNSA. The CDR3 length is 13 residues. V lost 5 bases to trimming and J lost 9 bases; unmatched junction nucleotides: 9. CDR3 residues: CASSANRGMKAFF. CDR3 DNA sequence: TGTGCCAGCAGCGCAAACAGGGGTATGAAAGCTTTCTTT.

The gene calls are TRBV5-6 and TRBJ1-5; TRBD1 matches 7 bases. Trimming cost V 4 bases and J 3 bases; bases outside gene matches: 4. The germline CDR1 and CDR2 sequences are SGHDT and YYEEEE. The CDR3 has 14 amino acids. CDR3 nucleotides: TGTGCCAGCAGCCATGGACAGGCCAATCAGCCCCAGCATTTT. Translation: CASSHGQANQPQHF.

The genes are TRBV13 and TRBJ2-5; TRBD1 matches at 9 bases. The trim removed 5 bases at V and 5 bases at J, leaving 6 bases unmatched. The CDR3 spans 14 residues. Germline V gene data show CDR1 as PRHDT and CDR2 as FYEKMQ (reference sequence). CDR3 sequence: CASSVGQGRETQYF. CDR3 nucleotide sequence: TGTGCCAGCAGCGTGGGACAGGGAAGGGAGACCCAGTACTTC.

This clone was counted between two and nine times. The chain recombines TRBV7-9 with TRBJ1-1, with 10 bases identical to TRBD1. V lost 3 bases to trimming and J lost 6 bases; unmatched junction nucleotides: 4. The length of the CDR3 is 14 residues. The V gene's germline CDR1 is SEHNR and CDR2 FQNEAQ (reference sequence). The CDR3 here is CASSLGQGLPEAFF. In DNA, the CDR3 is TGTGCCAGCAGCTTGGGACAGGGGTTACCTGAAGCTTTCTTT.

This chain uses TRBV6-5 with TRBJ1-2, with D possibly being TRBD1 (6 bases). The CDR3 length is 14 residues. The ends were cut back, 5 bases at V and 4 bases at J, with 14 bases in the middle. Per germline, CDR1 MNHEY and CDR2 SVGAGI. As DNA, the CDR3 is TGTGCCAGCAGTACCGTGGGGGCTATCTATGGCTACACCTTC. Its protein is CASSTVGAIYGYTF.

A few counts support this clone. This sequence joins TRBV10-3 and TRBJ2-3; D is possibly TRBD1 (6 bases). The CDR3 consists of 15 residues. Per the germline V gene, CDR1 is ENHRY and CDR2 is SYGVKD. The V end lost 3 bases, the J end lost 1 base, and 11 bases lay between the germline ends. CDR3 sequence: CAISDTGSRTDTQYF. CDR3 in DNA: TGTGCCATCAGTGATACAGGGTCCCGCACAGATACGCAGTATTTT.

V gene TRBV10-2 combines with J gene TRBJ1-5; D gene ambiguous. CDR1 and CDR2 from the germline V gene are WSHSY and SAAADI. The CDR3 loop spans 15 amino acids. The ends were cut back, 5 bases at V and 0 bases at J, with 11 bases in the middle. CDR3: CASSPGPYSNQPQHF. CDR3 DNA sequence: TGCGCCAGCAGTCCCGGGCCGTATAGCAATCAGCCCCAGCATTTT.

This chain links TRBV30 with TRBJ1-4; D perhaps matches TRBD1 (6 bases). The CDR3 is 15 residues long. V lost 1 base and J 0 bases, leaving 9 bases between the germline ends. Germline-derived CDR1 and CDR2 are GTSNPN and SVGIG (reference sequence). The DNA of the CDR3 is TGTGCCTGGAGTGGTAGGACAGCAACTAATGAAAAACTGTTTTTT. Translated, it gives CAWSGRTATNEKLFF.